The subject of this entry is one T cell receptor beta chain. The length of the CDR3 is 15 residues. Between the trimmed V and J ends, which lost 1 base and 4 bases, there was a span of 11 bases. In germline, CDR1 is SGHNT, CDR2 YENEEA. Produced via immunoSEQ multiplex PCR; TCRdb's table is partial and in-frame only. In the table there are about 380,000 clones, around 95% of which are singletons. The data were obtained in a study of shared T cell receptors in the human thymus. This rearrangement joins TRBV11-3 to TRBJ1-3; D may be TRBD1 (6 bases). This receptor was identified in a human donor. Sequenced material: thymocytes. The DNA of the CDR3 is TGTGCCAGCAGCTTAGGATCGGGGGCCGGAAACACCATATATTTT. Translated, it gives CASSLGSGAGNTIYF.